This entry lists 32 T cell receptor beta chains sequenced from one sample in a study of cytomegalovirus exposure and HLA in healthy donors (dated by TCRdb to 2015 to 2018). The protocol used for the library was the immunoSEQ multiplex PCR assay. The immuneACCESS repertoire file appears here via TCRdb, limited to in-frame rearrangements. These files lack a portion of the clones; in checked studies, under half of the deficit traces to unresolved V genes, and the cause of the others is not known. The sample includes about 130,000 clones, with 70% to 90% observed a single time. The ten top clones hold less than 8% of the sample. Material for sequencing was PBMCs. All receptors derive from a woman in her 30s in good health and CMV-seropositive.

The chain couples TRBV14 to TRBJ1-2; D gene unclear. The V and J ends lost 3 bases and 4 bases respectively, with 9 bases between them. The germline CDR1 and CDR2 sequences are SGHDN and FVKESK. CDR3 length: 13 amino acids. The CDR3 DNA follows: TGTGCCAGCAGCCAGTCGAGGATCTATGGCTACACCTTC. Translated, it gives CASSQSRIYGYTF.

CDR3 sequence (DNA): TGTGCCAGCAGCGTAGGACTAGCGGCCTCCTACGAGCAGTACTTC. This sequence encodes CASSVGLAASYEQYF. The chain combines TRBV9 with TRBJ2-7; TRBD2 agrees at 9 bases. V shed 0 bases and J 0 bases; nucleotides not matched to a gene: 1. CDR1 SGDLS and CDR2 YYNGEE come from the germline V gene. The CDR3 spans 15 residues.

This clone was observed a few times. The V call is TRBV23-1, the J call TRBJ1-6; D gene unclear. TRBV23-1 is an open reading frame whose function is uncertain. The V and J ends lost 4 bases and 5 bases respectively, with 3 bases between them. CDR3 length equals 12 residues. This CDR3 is CASSRDNSPLHF. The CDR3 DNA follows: TGCGCCAGCAGTCGCGATAATTCACCCCTCCACTTT.

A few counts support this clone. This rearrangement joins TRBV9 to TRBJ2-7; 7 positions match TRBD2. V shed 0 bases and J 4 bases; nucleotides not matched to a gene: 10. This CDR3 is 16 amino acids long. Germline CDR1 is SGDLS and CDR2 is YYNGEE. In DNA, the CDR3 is TGTGCCAGCAGCGTAGCTTGGGGCGGGAGCTATTACGAGCAGTACTTC. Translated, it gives CASSVAWGGSYYEQYF.

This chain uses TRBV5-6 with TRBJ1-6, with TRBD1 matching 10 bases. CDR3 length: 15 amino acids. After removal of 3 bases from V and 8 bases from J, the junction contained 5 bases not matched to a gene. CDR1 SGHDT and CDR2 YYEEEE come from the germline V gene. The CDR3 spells CASSSGQGNDSPLHF. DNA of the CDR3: TGTGCCAGCAGCTCGGGACAGGGGAATGATTCACCCCTCCACTTT.

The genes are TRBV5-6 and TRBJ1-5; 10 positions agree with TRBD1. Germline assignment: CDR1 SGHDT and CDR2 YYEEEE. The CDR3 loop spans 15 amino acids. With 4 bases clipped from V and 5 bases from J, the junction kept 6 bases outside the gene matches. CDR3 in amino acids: CASSNFGTGDQPQHF. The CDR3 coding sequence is TGTGCCAGCAGCAACTTCGGGACAGGGGATCAGCCCCAGCATTTT.

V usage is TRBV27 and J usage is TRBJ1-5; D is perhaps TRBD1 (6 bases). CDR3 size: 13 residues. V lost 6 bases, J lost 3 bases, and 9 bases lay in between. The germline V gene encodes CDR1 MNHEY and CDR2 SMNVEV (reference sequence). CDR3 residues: CASSGTLNQPQHF. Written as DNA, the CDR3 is TGTGCCAGCAGCGGGACACTCAATCAGCCCCAGCATTTT.

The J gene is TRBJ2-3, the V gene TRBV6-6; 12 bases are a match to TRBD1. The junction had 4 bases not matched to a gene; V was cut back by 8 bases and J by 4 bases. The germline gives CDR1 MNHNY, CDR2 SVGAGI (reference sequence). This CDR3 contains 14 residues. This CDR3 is CASGRDRGPDTQYF. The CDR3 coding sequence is TGTGCCAGCGGCCGGGACAGGGGGCCAGATACGCAGTATTTT.

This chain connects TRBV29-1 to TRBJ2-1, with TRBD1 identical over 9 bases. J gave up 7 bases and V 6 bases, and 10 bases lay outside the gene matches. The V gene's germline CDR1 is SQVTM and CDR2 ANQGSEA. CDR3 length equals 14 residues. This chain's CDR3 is CSVLTGTGRNEQFF. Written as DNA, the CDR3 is TGCAGCGTCCTAACCGGGACAGGGAGGAATGAGCAGTTCTTC.

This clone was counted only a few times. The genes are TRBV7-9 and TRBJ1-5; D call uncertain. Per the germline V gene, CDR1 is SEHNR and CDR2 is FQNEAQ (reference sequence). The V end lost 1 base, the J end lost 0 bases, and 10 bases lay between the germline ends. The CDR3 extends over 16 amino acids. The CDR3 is CASSLGSGASNQPQHF. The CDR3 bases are TGTGCCAGCAGCTTAGGGTCGGGAGCTAGCAATCAGCCCCAGCATTTT. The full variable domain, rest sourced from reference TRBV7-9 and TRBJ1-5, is DTGVSQNPRHKITKRGQNVTFRCDPISEHNRLYWYRQTLGQGPEFLTYFQNEAQLEKSRLLSDRFSAERPKGSFSTLEIQRTEQGDSAMYLCASSLGSGASNQPQHFGDGTRLSIL.

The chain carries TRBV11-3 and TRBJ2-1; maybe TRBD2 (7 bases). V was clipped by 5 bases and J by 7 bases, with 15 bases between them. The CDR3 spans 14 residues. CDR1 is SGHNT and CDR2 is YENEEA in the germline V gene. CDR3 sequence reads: CASSRGGNINEQFF. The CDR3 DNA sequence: TGTGCCAGCAGCAGGGGGGGCAATATAAATGAGCAGTTCTTC.

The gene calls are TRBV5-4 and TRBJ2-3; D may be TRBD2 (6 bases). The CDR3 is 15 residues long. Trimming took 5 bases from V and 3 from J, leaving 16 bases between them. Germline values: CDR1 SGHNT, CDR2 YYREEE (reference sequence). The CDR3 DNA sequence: TGTGCCAGCAGTCAGAATCACGCGGGGACAGATACGCAGTATTTT. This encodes CASSQNHAGTDTQYF. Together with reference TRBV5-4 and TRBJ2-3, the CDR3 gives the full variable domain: ETGVTQSPTHLIKTRGQQVTLRCSSQSGHNTVSWYQQALGQGPQFIFQYYREEENGRGNFPPRFSGLQFPNYSSELNVNALELDDSALYLCASSQNHAGTDTQYFGPGTRLTVL.

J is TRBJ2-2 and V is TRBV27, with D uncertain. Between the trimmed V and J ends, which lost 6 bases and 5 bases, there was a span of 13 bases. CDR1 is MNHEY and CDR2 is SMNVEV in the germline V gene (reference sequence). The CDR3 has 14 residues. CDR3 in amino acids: CASSPGIGTGELFF. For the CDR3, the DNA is TGTGCCAGCAGCCCAGGAATCGGAACCGGGGAGCTGTTTTTT.

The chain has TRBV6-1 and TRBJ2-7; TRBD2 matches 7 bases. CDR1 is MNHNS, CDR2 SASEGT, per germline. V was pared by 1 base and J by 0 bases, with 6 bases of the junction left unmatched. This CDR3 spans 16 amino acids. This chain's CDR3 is CASSEEGRGNSYEQYF. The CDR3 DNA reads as TGTGCCAGCAGTGAAGAGGGGCGGGGGAACTCCTACGAGCAGTACTTC.

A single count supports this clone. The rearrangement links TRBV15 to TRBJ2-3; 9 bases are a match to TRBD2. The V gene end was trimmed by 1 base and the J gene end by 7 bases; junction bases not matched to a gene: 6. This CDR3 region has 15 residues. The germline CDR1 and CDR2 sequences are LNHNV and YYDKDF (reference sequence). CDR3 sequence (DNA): TGTGCCACCAGCAGAGGAGGCGGGAGGGGGAATACGCAGTATTTT. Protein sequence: CATSRGGGRGNTQYF. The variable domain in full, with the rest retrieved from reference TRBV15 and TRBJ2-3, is DAMVIQNPRYQVTQFGKPVTLSCSQTLNHNVMYWYQQKSSQAPKLLFHYYDKDFNNEADTPDNFQSRRPNTSFCFLDIRSPGLGDTAMYLCATSRGGGRGNTQYFGPGTRLTVL.

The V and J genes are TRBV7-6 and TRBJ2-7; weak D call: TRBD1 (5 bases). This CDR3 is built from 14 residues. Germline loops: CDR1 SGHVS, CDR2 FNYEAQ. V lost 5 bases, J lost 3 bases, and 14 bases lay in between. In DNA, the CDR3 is TGTGCCAGCAGCCCTCCAGGGAACAGCTACGAGCAGTACTTC. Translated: CASSPPGNSYEQYF.

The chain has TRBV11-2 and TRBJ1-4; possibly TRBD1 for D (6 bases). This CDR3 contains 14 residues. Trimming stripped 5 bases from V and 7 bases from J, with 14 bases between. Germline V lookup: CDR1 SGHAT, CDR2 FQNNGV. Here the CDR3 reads CASSRERGAEKLFF. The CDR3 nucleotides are TGTGCCAGCAGCCGAGAGCGGGGGGCTGAAAAACTGTTTTTT. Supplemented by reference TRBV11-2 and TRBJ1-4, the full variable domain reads EAGVAQSPRYKIIEKRQSVAFWCNPISGHATLYWYQQILGQGPKLLIQFQNNGVVDDSQLPKDRFSAERLKGVDSTLKIQPAKLEDSAVYLCASSRERGAEKLFFGSGTQLSVL.

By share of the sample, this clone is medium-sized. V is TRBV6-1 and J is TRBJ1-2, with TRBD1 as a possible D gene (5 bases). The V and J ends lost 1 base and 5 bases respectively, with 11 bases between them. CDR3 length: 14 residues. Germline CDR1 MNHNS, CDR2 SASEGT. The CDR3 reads CASSEGDSRYGYTF. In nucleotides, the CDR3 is TGTGCCAGCAGTGAAGGAGACAGCCGGTATGGCTACACCTTC.

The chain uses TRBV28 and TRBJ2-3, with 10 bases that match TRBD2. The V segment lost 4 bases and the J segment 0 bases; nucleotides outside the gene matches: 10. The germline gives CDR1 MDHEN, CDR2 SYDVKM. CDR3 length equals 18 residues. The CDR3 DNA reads TGTGCCAGCAGTTCATTATGGACTAGCGGAGATAGCACAGATACGCAGTATTTT. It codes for CASSSLWTSGDSTDTQYF. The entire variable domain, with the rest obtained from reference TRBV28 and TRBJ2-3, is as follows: DVKVTQSSRYLVKRTGEKVFLECVQDMDHENMFWYRQDPGLGLRLIYFSYDVKMKEKGDIPEGYSVSREKKERFSLILESASTNQTSMYLCASSSLWTSGDSTDTQYFGPGTRLTVL.

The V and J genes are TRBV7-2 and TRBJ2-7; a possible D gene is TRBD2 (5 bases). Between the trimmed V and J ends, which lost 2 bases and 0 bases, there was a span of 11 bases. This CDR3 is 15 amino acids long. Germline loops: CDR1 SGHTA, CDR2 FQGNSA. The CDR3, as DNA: TGTGCCAGCAGCTTATTCTATGGGAGCTCCTACGAGCAGTACTTC. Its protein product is CASSLFYGSSYEQYF.

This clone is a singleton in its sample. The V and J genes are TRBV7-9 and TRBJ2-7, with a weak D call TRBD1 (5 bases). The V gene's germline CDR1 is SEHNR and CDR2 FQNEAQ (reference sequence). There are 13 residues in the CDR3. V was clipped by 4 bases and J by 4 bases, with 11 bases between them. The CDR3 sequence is CASSYGRGYEQYF. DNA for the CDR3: TGTGCCAGCAGCTATGGAAGGGGATACGAGCAGTACTTC.

This CDR3 reads CASISGTGNTGELFF. CDR3 coding DNA: TGCGCCAGCATATCTGGGACAGGGAACACCGGGGAGCTGTTTTTT. The genes are TRBV5-1 and TRBJ2-2, with TRBD1 matching 8 bases. In germline, CDR1 is SGHRS, CDR2 YFSETQ. The junction had 5 bases not matched to a gene; V was cut back by 6 bases and J by 1 base. The CDR3 is made up of 15 amino acids.

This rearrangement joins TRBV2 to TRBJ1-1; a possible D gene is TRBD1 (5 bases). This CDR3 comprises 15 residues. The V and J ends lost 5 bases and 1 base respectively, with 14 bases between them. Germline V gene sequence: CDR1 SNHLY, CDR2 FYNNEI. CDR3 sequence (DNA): TGTGCCAGCAGTTTTCGGGACTCCCAGAACACTGAAGCTTTCTTT. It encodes CASSFRDSQNTEAFF.

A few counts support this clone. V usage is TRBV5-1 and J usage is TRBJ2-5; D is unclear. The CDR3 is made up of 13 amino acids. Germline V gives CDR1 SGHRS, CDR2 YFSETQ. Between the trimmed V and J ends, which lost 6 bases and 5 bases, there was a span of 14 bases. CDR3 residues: CASTLEVAETQYF. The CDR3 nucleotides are TGCGCCAGCACCCTTGAGGTGGCGGAGACCCAGTACTTC.

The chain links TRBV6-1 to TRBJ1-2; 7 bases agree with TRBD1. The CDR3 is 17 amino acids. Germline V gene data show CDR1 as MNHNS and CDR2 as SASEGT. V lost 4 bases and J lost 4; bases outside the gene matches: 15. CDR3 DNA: TGTGCCAGCAGTGGGTTAACAGGGGCCGCCACCGGCTATGGCTACACCTTC. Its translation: CASSGLTGAATGYGYTF.

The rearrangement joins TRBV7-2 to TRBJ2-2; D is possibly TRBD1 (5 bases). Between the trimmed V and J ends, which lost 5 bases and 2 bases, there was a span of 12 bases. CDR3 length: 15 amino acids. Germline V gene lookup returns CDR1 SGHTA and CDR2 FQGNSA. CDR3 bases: TGTGCCAGCAGCCCCCGCAGGGTCAACACCGGGGAGCTGTTTTTT. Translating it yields CASSPRRVNTGELFF.

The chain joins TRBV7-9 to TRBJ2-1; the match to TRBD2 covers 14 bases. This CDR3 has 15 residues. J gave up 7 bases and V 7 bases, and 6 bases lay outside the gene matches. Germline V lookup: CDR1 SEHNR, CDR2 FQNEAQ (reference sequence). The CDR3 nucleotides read TGTGCCAGCACCGGGACTAGCGGGAGATATAATGAGCAGTTCTTC. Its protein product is CASTGTSGRYNEQFF.

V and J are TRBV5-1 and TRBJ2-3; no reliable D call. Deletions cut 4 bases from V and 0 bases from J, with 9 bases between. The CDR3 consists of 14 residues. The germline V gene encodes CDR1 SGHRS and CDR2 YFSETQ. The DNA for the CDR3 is TGCGCCAGCAGCCCCGAGTTCAGCACAGATACGCAGTATTTT. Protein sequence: CASSPEFSTDTQYF.

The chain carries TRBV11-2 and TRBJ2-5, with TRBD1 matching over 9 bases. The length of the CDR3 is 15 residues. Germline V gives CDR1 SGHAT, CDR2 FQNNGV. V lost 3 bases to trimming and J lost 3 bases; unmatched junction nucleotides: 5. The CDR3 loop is CASSFLQGAEETQYF. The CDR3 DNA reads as TGTGCCAGCAGCTTCTTACAGGGGGCCGAAGAGACCCAGTACTTC.

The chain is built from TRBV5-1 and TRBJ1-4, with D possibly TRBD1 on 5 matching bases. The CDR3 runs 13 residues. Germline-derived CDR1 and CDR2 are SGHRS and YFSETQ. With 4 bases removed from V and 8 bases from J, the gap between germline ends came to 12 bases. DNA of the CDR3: TGCGCCAGCAGCCCGGTGGGGGGAGAAAAACTGTTTTTT. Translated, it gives CASSPVGGEKLFF.

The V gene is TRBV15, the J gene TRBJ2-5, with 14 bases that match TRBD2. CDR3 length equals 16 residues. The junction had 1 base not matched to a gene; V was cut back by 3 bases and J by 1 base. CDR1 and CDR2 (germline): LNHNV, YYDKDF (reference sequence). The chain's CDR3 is CATSRGLAGAQETQYF. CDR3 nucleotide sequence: TGTGCCACCAGCAGGGGACTAGCGGGGGCCCAAGAGACCCAGTACTTC. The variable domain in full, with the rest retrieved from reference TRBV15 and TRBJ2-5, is DAMVIQNPRYQVTQFGKPVTLSCSQTLNHNVMYWYQQKSSQAPKLLFHYYDKDFNNEADTPDNFQSRRPNTSFCFLDIRSPGLGDTAMYLCATSRGLAGAQETQYFGPGTRLLVL.

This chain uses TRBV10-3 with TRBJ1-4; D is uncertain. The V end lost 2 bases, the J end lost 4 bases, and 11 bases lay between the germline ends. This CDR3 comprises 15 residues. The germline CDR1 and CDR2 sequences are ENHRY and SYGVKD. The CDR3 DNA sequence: TGTGCCATCAGTGAGGGAGGCCGGGGTAATGAAAAACTGTTTTTT. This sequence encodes CAISEGGRGNEKLFF.